The 26 T cell receptor beta chains below come from one sample, sequenced in a study of blood T cell repertoires in COVID-19. This table comes from immunoSEQ multiplex PCR, and its TCRdb copy is limited to in-frame clones, with some not included. The sample has 200,000 to 250,000 clones; about 84% are singletons. Source material: PBMCs or T cells enriched from blood (not recorded which). These receptors all stem from a man between 60 and 75 years old who had recovered from COVID-19.

The CDR3, as DNA: TGTGCCAGCAGCTTGGCCCTCAACACTGAAGCTTTCTTT. It codes for CASSLALNTEAFF. The rearrangement joins TRBV5-5 to TRBJ1-1; D remains unclear. In germline, CDR1 is SGHKS, CDR2 YYEKEE (reference sequence). Trimming shortened V by 0 bases and J by 2 bases, and 5 bases separated the two germline ends. This CDR3 contains 13 residues.

This clone appeared a single time. This chain's CDR3 is CASSEVGTGQSSPLHF. The CDR3 nucleotides read TGTGCCAGCAGTGAAGTCGGGACTGGGCAATCTTCACCCCTCCACTTT. V and J are TRBV6-1 and TRBJ1-6; D possibly corresponds to TRBD1 (5 bases). Looked up from germline, CDR1 is MNHNS and CDR2 is SASEGT. V gave up 1 base and J gave up 9 bases, with 16 bases separating them. The length of the CDR3 is 16 residues.

The chain couples TRBV28 to TRBJ2-1; TRBD1 aligns across 7 bases. V gave up 4 bases and J gave up 6 bases; unmatched junction bases: 9. CDR1 is MDHEN, CDR2 SYDVKM, per germline. This CDR3 region has 15 residues. The CDR3 DNA reads TGTGCCAGCAGTTCGGGACAGCTTGTTTTCAATGAGCAGTTCTTC. Protein: CASSSGQLVFNEQFF.

The genes are TRBV3-1 (or the pseudogene TRBV3-2) and TRBJ1-1, with 10 bases matching TRBD1. V was pared by 1 base and J by 6 bases, with 14 bases of the junction left unmatched. CDR1 and CDR2 from the germline V gene are LGHDT and YNNKEL (reference sequence). CDR3 size: 18 residues. CDR3 amino acids: CASSQVYNWDRGNAEAFF. The DNA for the CDR3 is TGTGCCAGCAGCCAAGTCTATAATTGGGACAGGGGCAACGCTGAAGCTTTCTTT.

The count of this clone is one. The chain combines TRBV6-6 with TRBJ2-7; D may be TRBD2 (5 bases). Germline V gene lookup returns CDR1 MNHNY and CDR2 SVGAGI (reference sequence). V was shortened by 6 bases and J by 5 bases, with 17 bases between the two germline ends. The CDR3 totals 14 residues. As DNA, the CDR3 is TGTGCCAGCAGGTTTGGACGGGGTGTCGACGAGCAGTACTTC. Amino acids: CASRFGRGVDEQYF.

This clone was counted once. The chain is built from TRBV2 and TRBJ2-7; possibly TRBD1 for D (5 bases). Germline CDR1 is SNHLY and CDR2 is FYNNEI. The CDR3 runs to 13 residues. Between the trimmed V and J ends, which lost 4 bases and 1 base, there was a span of 8 bases. The CDR3 DNA follows: TGTGCCAGCAGTGGACAGTCATCCTACGAGCAGTACTTC. Its translation: CASSGQSSYEQYF.

The chain is built from TRBV18 and TRBJ2-5; D is possibly TRBD1 (5 bases). Trimming removed 3 bases from V and 2 bases from J, with 13 bases in between. The germline V gene has CDR1 KGHSH and CDR2 LQKENI. CDR3 size: 15 residues. CDR3 residues: CASSPYRIKQETQYF. The CDR3 nucleotides read TGTGCCAGCTCACCCTACAGGATTAAACAAGAGACCCAGTACTTC.

The chain uses TRBV3-1 (or the pseudogene TRBV3-2) and TRBJ1-1, with D possibly being TRBD1 (6 bases). Germline CDR1 reads LGHDT; CDR2 reads YNNKEL (reference sequence). This CDR3 has 13 residues. V lost 5 bases and J 4 bases, leaving 11 bases between the germline ends. DNA for the CDR3: TGTGCCAGCAGCTTCACAGGGCTCACTGAAGCTTTCTTT. Amino acid sequence: CASSFTGLTEAFF.

The chain links TRBV30 to TRBJ2-2, with TRBD1 matching 7 bases. CDR3 length: 19 amino acids. Trimming took 2 bases from V and 0 from J; bases not matched to a gene: 15. In germline, CDR1 is GTSNPN, CDR2 SVGIG (reference sequence). The CDR3 loop is CAWSRFQGDFSANTGELFF. In DNA, the CDR3 is TGTGCCTGGAGTAGGTTTCAGGGGGATTTTTCCGCGAACACCGGGGAGCTGTTTTTT.

This clone was seen just once. V gene TRBV12-3 or TRBV12-4 combines with J gene TRBJ1-1, with D possibly being TRBD1 (6 bases). The CDR3 covers 13 residues. The germline V and J ends were trimmed by 6 bases and 8 bases, with 16 bases remaining between them. The chain's CDR3 is CASRPGTRVEAFF. The CDR3 DNA sequence: TGTGCCAGCAGACCCGGGACACGCGTCGAAGCTTTCTTT.

This chain joins TRBV13 and TRBJ2-7; TRBD1 aligns across 8 bases. J lost 4 bases, V lost 5 bases, and 10 bases had no gene match. Per germline, CDR1 PRHDT and CDR2 FYEKMQ (reference sequence). The CDR3 loop spans 15 amino acids. CDR3 residues: CASSHKDRAVYEQYF. The DNA for the CDR3 is TGTGCCAGCAGCCATAAGGACAGGGCGGTTTACGAGCAGTACTTC.

V and J are TRBV25-1 and TRBJ2-7; 9 positions agree with TRBD1. V dropped 5 bases and J dropped 0; count of bases not matched to a gene: 5. The CDR3 covers 15 residues. Germline loops: CDR1 MGHDK, CDR2 SYGVNS. CDR3 DNA sequence: TGTGCCAGCAGTAGGGACAGGGCCTACTCCTACGAGCAGTACTTC. Translating gives CASSRDRAYSYEQYF.

The rearrangement joins TRBV2 to TRBJ1-3; maybe TRBD1 (6 bases). CDR3 size: 14 residues. The germline gives CDR1 SNHLY, CDR2 FYNNEI. Trimming left V 6 bases short and J 2 bases short, with 11 bases between. CDR3 sequence reads: CASRDTGTGNTIYF. The CDR3 DNA is TGTGCCAGCAGGGACACAGGGACTGGAAACACCATATATTTT.

CDR3 DNA sequence: TGTGCCAGCAGCCCTAGCGGGGGACTTGTGGTGCAGTACTTC. It translates to CASSPSGGLVVQYF. This rearrangement joins TRBV27 to TRBJ2-7; 10 positions match TRBD2. Germline lookup yields CDR1 MNHEY and CDR2 SMNVEV (reference sequence). This CDR3 comprises 14 residues. The junction had 11 bases not matched to a gene; V was cut back by 6 bases and J by 9 bases.

The chain joins TRBV7-8 to TRBJ2-3; 9 bases are a match to TRBD2. CDR3 length: 18 residues. Germline loops: CDR1 SGHVS, CDR2 FQNEAQ. With 4 bases clipped from V and 4 bases from J, the junction kept 15 bases outside the gene matches. CDR3 sequence (DNA): TGTGCCAGCAGCTCCACCCCACAAATAGCGGGGGTTCCAGATACGCAGTATTTT. Translating gives CASSSTPQIAGVPDTQYF.

The chain has TRBV11-3 and TRBJ1-1; 7 bases are shared with TRBD1. The CDR3 covers 12 residues. Trimming cost V 8 bases and J 1 base; bases outside gene matches: 1. CDR1 is SGHNT and CDR2 is YENEEA in the germline V gene. CDR3 sequence reads: CASGQENTEAFF. The CDR3, as DNA: TGTGCCAGCGGACAGGAGAACACTGAAGCTTTCTTT.

This clone came up once. The chain recombines TRBV13 with TRBJ1-1; no clear D. Germline CDR1 reads PRHDT; CDR2 reads FYEKMQ (reference sequence). The CDR3 runs 15 residues. Trimming cost V 6 bases and J 0 bases, with 14 bases left between them. This chain's CDR3 is CASRPGLLMNTEAFF. DNA of the CDR3: TGTGCCAGCAGACCCGGACTGTTGATGAACACTGAAGCTTTCTTT. Full variable domain (rest looked up from reference TRBV13 and TRBJ1-1): AAGVIQSPRHLIKEKRETATLKCYPIPRHDTVYWYQQGPGQDPQFLISFYEKMQSDKGSIPDRFSAQQFSDYHSELNMSSLELGDSALYFCASRPGLLMNTEAFFGQGTRLTVV.

The V call is TRBV19, the J call TRBJ1-3; D is undetermined. This CDR3 has 14 amino acids. Germline values: CDR1 LNHDA, CDR2 SQIVND (reference sequence). V dropped 8 bases and J dropped 1 base, with 12 bases sitting between them. CDR3 sequence: CASGRRASGNTIYF. In DNA form, the CDR3 reads TGTGCCAGTGGACGGAGGGCGTCTGGAAACACCATATATTTT. The full variable domain, its missing parts supplied by reference TRBV19 and TRBJ1-3, is DGGITQSPKYLFRKEGQNVTLSCEQNLNHDAMYWYRQDPGQGLRLIYYSQIVNDFQKGDIAEGYSVSREKKESFPLTVTSAQKNPTAFYLCASGRRASGNTIYFGEGSWLTVV.

CDR3 loop: CASAPRDRREKLFF. The CDR3 nucleotides are TGTGCCAGCGCCCCGAGGGACAGGCGTGAAAAACTGTTTTTT. The rearrangement links TRBV9 to TRBJ1-4; TRBD1 aligns across 8 bases. Per germline, CDR1 SGDLS and CDR2 YYNGEE. The CDR3 spans 14 residues. Trimming at V came to 7 bases and at J to 7 bases, leaving 9 bases not matched to a gene.

This chain links TRBV19 with TRBJ1-5; 7 bases fit TRBD1. From germline, CDR1 is LNHDA and CDR2 SQIVND (reference sequence). V shed 2 bases and J 6 bases; nucleotides not matched to a gene: 7. This CDR3 spans 15 amino acids. DNA of the CDR3: TGTGCCAGTAGTATACGAGGGGGCTCAGCTCAGCCCCAGCATTTT. Its translation: CASSIRGGSAQPQHF.

The chain couples TRBV5-8 to TRBJ2-1, with 9 bases that match TRBD2. CDR3 length equals 14 residues. V lost 3 bases and J lost 8; bases outside the gene matches: 6. Per germline, CDR1 SGHTS and CDR2 YDEGEE. The CDR3 loop reads CASSYGTSNDEQFF. CDR3 DNA: TGTGCCAGCAGCTACGGGACTAGCAACGATGAGCAGTTCTTC.

J is TRBJ1-1 and V is TRBV15; a possible D gene is TRBD1 (5 bases). In germline, CDR1 is LNHNV, CDR2 YYDKDF (reference sequence). The CDR3 runs 13 residues. V was clipped by 1 base and J by 7 bases, with 10 bases between them. CDR3 nucleotide sequence: TGTGCCACCAGCAGAGTTGGCGGGGGTGAAGCTTTCTTT. Amino acids: CATSRVGGGEAFF.

The chain couples TRBV10-3 to TRBJ1-2; 7 bases fit TRBD1. V was pared by 0 bases and J by 8 bases, with 9 bases of the junction left unmatched. Germline CDR1 ENHRY, CDR2 SYGVKD. The CDR3 loop spans 15 amino acids. The CDR3 here is CAISESNRGLNGYTF. CDR3 sequence (DNA): TGTGCCATCAGTGAGTCGAACAGGGGCCTTAACGGCTACACCTTC.

The chain couples TRBV5-5 to TRBJ1-2, with 11 positions matching TRBD1. CDR3 length: 15 amino acids. Per the germline V gene, CDR1 is SGHKS and CDR2 is YYEKEE (reference sequence). The ends lost 4 bases at V and 2 bases at J; junction bases unmatched: 4. The CDR3 coding sequence is TGTGCCAGCAGCACGGGACAGGGGGACAACTATGGCTACACCTTC. It is translated as CASSTGQGDNYGYTF. The full variable domain, its missing parts supplied by reference TRBV5-5 and TRBJ1-2, is DAGVTQSPTHLIKTRGQQVTLRCSPISGHKSVSWYQQVLGQGPQFIFQYYEKEERGRGNFPDRFSARQFPNYSSELNVNALLLGDSALYLCASSTGQGDNYGYTFGSGTRLTVV.

The chain couples TRBV4-2 to TRBJ2-4, with D perhaps matching TRBD1 (5 bases). CDR1 is LGHNA, CDR2 YNFKEQ, per germline. The CDR3 totals 17 residues. V gave up 2 bases and J gave up 0 bases, with 14 bases separating them. The DNA of the CDR3 is TGTGCCAGCAGCCAATCCTGGACAAGACTAGCCAAAAACATTCAGTACTTC. As protein: CASSQSWTRLAKNIQYF.

The chain links TRBV7-8 to TRBJ1-3; the D gene is possibly TRBD1 (6 bases). CDR3 length equals 15 residues. Trimming cost V 6 bases and J 0 bases, with 12 bases left between them. Looked up from germline, CDR1 is SGHVS and CDR2 is FQNEAQ. The CDR3 DNA is TGTGCCAGCAGTACGACAGGCCTCTCTGGAAACACCATATATTTT. Its translation: CASSTTGLSGNTIYF.